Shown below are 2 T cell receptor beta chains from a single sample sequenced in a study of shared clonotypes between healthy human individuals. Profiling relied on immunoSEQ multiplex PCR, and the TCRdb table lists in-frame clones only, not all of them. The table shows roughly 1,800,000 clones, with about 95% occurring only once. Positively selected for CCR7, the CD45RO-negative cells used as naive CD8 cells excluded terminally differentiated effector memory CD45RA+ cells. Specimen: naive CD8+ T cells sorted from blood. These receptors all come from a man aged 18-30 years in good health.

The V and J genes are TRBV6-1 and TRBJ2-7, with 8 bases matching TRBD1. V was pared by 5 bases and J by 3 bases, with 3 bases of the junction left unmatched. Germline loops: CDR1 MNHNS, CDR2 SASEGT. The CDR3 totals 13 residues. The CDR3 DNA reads TGTGCCAGCAGTAACAGGGGGGTCTACGAGCAGTACTTC. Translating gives CASSNRGVYEQYF.

The CDR3 nucleotides read TGCGCCAGCAGCCAAGGGGGACGTGAGGGCTACACCTTC. It specifies CASSQGGREGYTF. The chain has TRBV4-3 and TRBJ1-2; D is perhaps TRBD1 (5 bases). The CDR3 extends over 13 amino acids. V gave up 1 base and J gave up 8 bases, with 11 bases separating them. In germline, CDR1 is LGHNA, CDR2 YSLEER.